Each of the 26 T cell receptor beta chains below was sequenced from the same sample in a study of early T cells in non-severe SARS-CoV-2 infection. TCRdb re-called the 5' RACE reads with MiXCR, one entry per CDR3 protein. Of approximately 50,000 distinct CDR3 sequences in the sample, about 7.4% were seen once. Sequencing was performed on whole blood. All receptors derive from an adult who was a healthcare worker with PCR-confirmed SARS-CoV-2 infection or an uninfected control (not recorded which).

Comments on this clonotype: A read error is possible here, since a much larger clone lies one base away. This chain connects TRBV11-2 to TRBJ2-7, with D perhaps matching TRBD2 (5 bases). CDR3 length equals 14 residues. Per germline, CDR1 SGHAT and CDR2 FQNNGV. This CDR3 is CASSLVEGYYEHYF. For the CDR3, the DNA is TGTGCCAGCAGCTTAGTTGAGGGCTACTACGAGCATTACTTC.

Ten or more counts support this clonotype. This chain uses TRBV7-9 with TRBJ1-1; D is unclear. V was pared by 6 bases and J by 7 bases, with 15 bases between. Germline V gives CDR1 SEHNR, CDR2 FQNEAQ (reference sequence). The CDR3 spans 13 residues. CDR3 amino acids: CASRPDTTFEAFF. CDR3 coding DNA: TGTGCCAGCAGACCAGACACGACCTTTGAAGCTTTCTTT.

This clonotype was observed a few times. The chain is built from TRBV4-3 and TRBJ2-3; tentatively, D is TRBD1 (6 bases). The length of the CDR3 is 15 residues. V was trimmed by 1 base and J by 0 bases, leaving 8 bases between them. Germline V gene sequence: CDR1 LGHNA, CDR2 YSLEER. The CDR3 region is CASSQGQGSTDTQYF. CDR3 sequence (DNA): TGCGCCAGCAGCCAAGGCCAGGGGAGCACAGATACGCAGTATTTT.

The V and J genes are TRBV6-5 and TRBJ2-7; D call uncertain. Germline CDR1 MNHEY, CDR2 SVGAGI. V lost 5 bases and J lost 4, with 12 bases in between. The CDR3 totals 13 residues. The CDR3 loop is CASSPDGTYEQYF. For the CDR3, the DNA is TGTGCCAGCAGTCCTGACGGAACTTACGAGCAGTACTTC.

Ten or more counts support this clonotype. V is TRBV6-2 or TRBV6-3 and J is TRBJ1-1; no firm D call. V lost 6 bases and J lost 0, with 8 bases in between. The V gene's germline CDR1 is MNHEY and CDR2 SVGEGT. The length of the CDR3 is 13 residues. CDR3 DNA: TGTGCCAGCAGACAGCTTATGAACACTGAAGCTTTCTTT. It yields the protein CASRQLMNTEAFF.

This clonotype occurred many times. This chain links TRBV9 with TRBJ2-1; tentative D call: TRBD2 (6 bases). Germline loops: CDR1 SGDLS, CDR2 YYNGEE. The CDR3 extends over 16 amino acids. V lost 3 bases and J 0 bases, leaving 13 bases between the germline ends. CDR3: CASSGGTFGSYNEQFF. CDR3 DNA sequence: TGTGCCAGCAGCGGGGGGACTTTCGGCTCCTACAATGAGCAGTTCTTC.

This clonotype was counted between two and nine times. The genes are TRBV4-1 and TRBJ2-3, with D perhaps TRBD1 (5 bases). CDR3 size: 16 residues. Trimming took 4 bases from V and 0 from J, leaving 14 bases between them. Germline CDR1 is MGHRA and CDR2 is YSYEKL. Written as DNA, the CDR3 is TGCGCCAGCAGCCTTCCCCCGGACAAGAGCACAGATACGCAGTATTTT. Translating gives CASSLPPDKSTDTQYF.

The chain links TRBV9 to TRBJ1-1; 10 bases agree with TRBD1. Losses at the gene ends were 4 bases for V and 13 bases for J; bases not matched to a gene: 19. CDR1 is SGDLS and CDR2 is YYNGEE in the germline V gene. The CDR3 is made up of 16 amino acids. The CDR3 DNA is TGTGCCAGCAGCCCGGACAGGGGGAGGAGAACACTGAAGCTTTTCTTT. This translates into CASSPDRGRRTLKLFF.

This clonotype was counted at least ten times. This chain uses TRBV12-3 or TRBV12-4 with TRBJ1-5; 8 bases are shared with TRBD1. There are 14 residues in the CDR3. J lost 6 bases, V lost 6 bases, and 7 bases had no gene match. The CDR3 sequence is CASSHTGGSQPQHF. The CDR3 nucleotides are TGTGCCAGCAGCCATACAGGGGGGAGTCAGCCCCAGCATTTT.

CDR3 coding DNA: TGTGCCAGCAGCTTGATGCTAGGTTCCCTCGAGCAGTACTTC. This codes for CASSLMLGSLEQYF. The chain uses TRBV5-5 and TRBJ2-7; D gene unclear. This CDR3 is 14 amino acids long. The germline V gene encodes CDR1 SGHKS and CDR2 YYEKEE (reference sequence). Between the trimmed V and J ends, which lost 1 base and 6 bases, there was a span of 14 bases.

This clonotype was seen at least ten times. V is TRBV11-2 and J is TRBJ1-1, with 11 bases aligning to TRBD1. This CDR3 is 15 amino acids long. CDR1 is SGHAT, CDR2 FQNNGV, per germline. Losses at the gene ends were 4 bases for V and 0 bases for J; bases not matched to a gene: 1. Written as DNA, the CDR3 is TGTGCCAGCAGCTGGACAGGGGGCCTGAACACTGAAGCTTTCTTT. Translation: CASSWTGGLNTEAFF.

This rearrangement joins TRBV28 to TRBJ2-7; D is ambiguous. Trimming stripped 5 bases from V and 0 bases from J, with 11 bases between. Germline loops: CDR1 MDHEN, CDR2 SYDVKM. CDR3 length: 14 amino acids. CDR3 DNA sequence: TGTGCCAGCAGTACGTTTGTCGGCTCCTACGAGCAGTACTTC. Translated, it gives CASSTFVGSYEQYF.

This clonotype was seen a few times. The V call is TRBV6-2 or TRBV6-3, the J call TRBJ2-5; D possibly corresponds to TRBD2 (6 bases). V was trimmed by 0 bases and J by 4 bases, leaving 12 bases between them. The CDR3 contains 15 residues. The germline V gene encodes CDR1 MNHEY and CDR2 SVGEGT. CDR3 region: CASSYSILALETQYF. CDR3 DNA sequence: TGTGCCAGCAGTTACTCGATACTAGCATTAGAGACCCAGTACTTC.

J is TRBJ2-7 and V is TRBV19; 7 nucleotides match TRBD2. Unmatched junction bases numbered 19, after V lost 7 bases and J lost 7 bases. The CDR3 totals 16 residues. Germline V gene sequence: CDR1 LNHDA, CDR2 SQIVND (reference sequence). The CDR3 reads CASMGRAGDDLWEQYF. As DNA, the CDR3 is TGTGCCAGTATGGGGAGGGCCGGGGATGATCTATGGGAGCAGTACTTC.

On this clonotype itself: A far larger clone is only one base removed, so a read error is likely. The V and J genes are TRBV5-4 and TRBJ2-3; 7 nucleotides agree with TRBD2. In germline, CDR1 is SGHNT, CDR2 YYREEE (reference sequence). V shed 2 bases, J shed 0 bases, and the junction held 3 bases outside the gene matches. This CDR3 is 15 amino acids long. CDR3: CASSFWGGSTDTQYF. The CDR3 DNA reads as TGTGCCAGCAGCTTTTGGGGGGGTAGCACAGATACGCAGTATTTT.

This clonotype was recorded many times. The genes are TRBV11-2 and TRBJ2-3; TRBD2 matches at 7 bases. Germline lookup yields CDR1 SGHAT and CDR2 FQNNGV. The trim removed 5 bases at V and 3 bases at J, leaving 5 bases unmatched. The CDR3 spans 14 residues. CDR3 DNA: TGTGCCAGCAGCCCAGCGGGAAGGACAGATACGCAGTATTTT. The encoded protein is CASSPAGRTDTQYF.

This clonotype was picked up many times. The chain is built from TRBV6-5 and TRBJ1-1; 7 bases map to TRBD1. The CDR3 runs to 13 residues. The V and J ends lost 7 bases and 7 bases, in that order; junction bases with no gene match: 9. CDR1 and CDR2 from the germline V gene are MNHEY and SVGAGI. CDR3 DNA sequence: TGTGCCAGCAACCCAGGGGGAGAAATTGAAGCTTTCTTT. This encodes CASNPGGEIEAFF.

This chain uses TRBV5-1 with TRBJ2-7, with D tentatively TRBD1 or TRBD2 (5 bases each). This CDR3 is built from 14 residues. The V end lost 4 bases, the J end lost 2 bases, and 13 bases lay between the germline ends. Germline CDR1 is SGHRS and CDR2 is YFSETQ. This CDR3 reads CASSMGPTTYEQYF. CDR3 nucleotide sequence: TGCGCCAGCAGCATGGGACCGACCACCTACGAGCAGTACTTC.

In its sample, this clonotype was seen many times. V and J are TRBV10-3 and TRBJ2-3; D is possibly TRBD1 or TRBD2 (5 bases each). This CDR3 region has 17 residues. V lost 3 bases, J lost 4 bases, and 20 bases lay in between. Germline V gene sequence: CDR1 ENHRY, CDR2 SYGVKD. The CDR3 reads CAISDPDSGRHPDTQYF. The CDR3, as DNA: TGTGCCATCAGTGACCCAGACAGCGGTAGACACCCAGATACGCAGTATTTT.

The rearrangement joins TRBV7-2 to TRBJ1-5, with D uncertain. CDR1 and CDR2 from the germline V gene are SGHTA and FQGNSA. The CDR3 runs 13 residues. The V and J ends lost 4 bases and 1 base respectively, with 5 bases between them. The CDR3 DNA sequence: TGTGCCAGCAGCTACGAGAGCAATCAGCCCCAGCATTTT. This gives the protein CASSYESNQPQHF.

This clonotype was found a few times. This sequence joins TRBV28 and TRBJ2-1; D might be TRBD1 (6 bases). V lost 7 bases and J lost 2, with 12 bases in between. The CDR3 spans 14 residues. Germline CDR1 reads MDHEN; CDR2 reads SYDVKM. The chain's CDR3 is CASTDDRTYNEQFF. The CDR3 region has the DNA TGTGCCAGCACCGACGACAGGACCTACAATGAGCAGTTCTTC.

By sample fraction, this clonotype is medium-sized. The J gene is TRBJ2-1, the V gene TRBV12-3 or TRBV12-4; 7 positions match TRBD1. V dropped 4 bases and J dropped 6; count of bases not matched to a gene: 15. This CDR3 spans 17 amino acids. CDR3 in amino acids: CASSSSSGTATLNEQFF. CDR3 bases: TGTGCCAGCAGTTCCTCGTCCGGGACAGCTACCCTCAATGAGCAGTTCTTC.

The V gene is TRBV19, the J gene TRBJ2-1; D may match TRBD1 or TRBD2 (5 bases each). Germline CDR1 is LNHDA and CDR2 is SQIVND (reference sequence). The CDR3 sequence is 15 residues long. V was pared by 1 base and J by 0 bases, with 7 bases between. The CDR3 region has the DNA TGTGCCAGTAGTATAGGGGGGTTCTCCTACAATGAGCAGTTCTTC. It is translated as CASSIGGFSYNEQFF.

In this sample, this clonotype turned up a few times. V gene TRBV20-1 combines with J gene TRBJ2-2; TRBD1 matches at 7 bases. Unmatched junction bases numbered 9, after V lost 6 bases and J lost 2 bases. Germline lookup yields CDR1 DFQATT and CDR2 SNEGSKA (reference sequence). This CDR3 contains 15 residues. CDR3 sequence (DNA): TGCAGTGCGCCCCGGGACAGTGGTAACACCGGGGAGCTGTTTTTT. Translation gives CSAPRDSGNTGELFF.

This rearrangement joins TRBV2 to TRBJ2-1; perhaps TRBD2 as D (7 bases). Looked up from germline, CDR1 is SNHLY and CDR2 is FYNNEI. This CDR3 has 14 residues. The ends were cut back, 5 bases at V and 3 bases at J, with 11 bases in the middle. CDR3 residues: CASSSGGGYNEQFF. CDR3 DNA: TGTGCCAGCAGTTCGGGGGGCGGCTACAATGAGCAGTTCTTC.

This clonotype has at least ten counts. V is TRBV29-1 and J is TRBJ2-2, with D perhaps matching TRBD1 (6 bases). This CDR3 is 14 amino acids long. Germline V gives CDR1 SQVTM, CDR2 ANQGSEA. The ends were cut back, 6 bases at V and 5 bases at J, with 16 bases in the middle. The CDR3 loop reads CSVKDSRLTGELFF. The DNA of the CDR3 is TGCAGCGTCAAGGACAGCCGCTTGACCGGGGAGCTGTTTTTT.